Here is one TCR beta chain with its context. Antigen: not known. Trimming cost V 4 bases and J 3 bases, with 23 bases left between them. The CDR3 contains 17 residues. CDR1 and CDR2 from the germline V gene are SGHDT and YYEEEE. Only in-frame clones appear in the TCRdb table, and some are missing; sequencing was by immunoSEQ multiplex PCR. The sample consists of 70,000 to 95,000 clones, around 93% of them appearing once. The data were taken from a study of T cell responses to AZD1222 COVID-19 vaccine. Findings and caveats of the study: The donor group comprised mostly white British people and more females; the analysis possibly underestimated clonal diversity. Spike-specific TCR breadth and depth both grew after two AZD1222 doses. Scientists sampled the repertoires only once the peak T cell response had passed. The CD4 TCRs associated with vaccination extended across spike and predominated at 160-218 and 743-854.

This clonotype originated in an adult who received the AZD1222 COVID-19 vaccine. The rearrangement links TRBV5-6 to TRBJ2-7; maybe TRBD2 (7 bases). Sequencing used peripheral blood, obtained 28 days after the second AZD1222 dose. CDR3 amino acids: CASSPGGGHKGVYEQYF. CDR3 in DNA: TGTGCCAGCAGCCCTGGGGGGGGACACAAAGGGGTCTACGAGCAGTACTTC.